This T cell receptor beta chain derives from a study of technical replicates of blood from several donors. The assay was immunoSEQ multiplex PCR, and TCRdb's table has in-frame clones only and misses some. Seen here are 75,000 to 90,000 clones, around nine tenths observed once, and the top ten hold under 0.3%. Germline lookup yields CDR1 MNHEY and CDR2 SVGAGI. Trimming took 6 bases from V and 4 from J; bases not matched to a gene: 6. CDR3 length equals 14 residues. The receptor comes from a human donor in good health. This chain uses TRBV6-5 with TRBJ2-5, with TRBD1 matching over 9 bases. The sequenced material came from T cells isolated from PBMCs. DNA for the CDR3: TGTGCCAGCAGCTCATCGGACAGGGGAGAGACCCAGTACTTC. This translates into CASSSSDRGETQYF.